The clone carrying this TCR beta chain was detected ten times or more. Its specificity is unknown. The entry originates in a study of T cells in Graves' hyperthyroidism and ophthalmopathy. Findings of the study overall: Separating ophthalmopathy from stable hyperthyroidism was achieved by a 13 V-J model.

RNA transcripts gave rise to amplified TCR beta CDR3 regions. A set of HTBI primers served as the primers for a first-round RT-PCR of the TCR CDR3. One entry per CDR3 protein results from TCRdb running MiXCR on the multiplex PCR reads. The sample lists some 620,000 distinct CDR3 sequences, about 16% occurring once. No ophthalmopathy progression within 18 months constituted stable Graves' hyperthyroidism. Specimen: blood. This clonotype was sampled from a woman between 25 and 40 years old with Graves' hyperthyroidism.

Here the CDR3 DNA reads TGTGCCACCATGAAAGAAGGGGCAGGCCAAGCTTTCTTT. Its protein is CATMKEGAGQAFF. The genes are TRBV24-1 and TRBJ1-1; a weak D match, TRBD1 (5 bases). Trimming stripped 8 bases from V and 9 bases from J, with 18 bases between. Germline assignment: CDR1 KGHDR and CDR2 SFDVKD. The CDR3 runs to 13 residues.